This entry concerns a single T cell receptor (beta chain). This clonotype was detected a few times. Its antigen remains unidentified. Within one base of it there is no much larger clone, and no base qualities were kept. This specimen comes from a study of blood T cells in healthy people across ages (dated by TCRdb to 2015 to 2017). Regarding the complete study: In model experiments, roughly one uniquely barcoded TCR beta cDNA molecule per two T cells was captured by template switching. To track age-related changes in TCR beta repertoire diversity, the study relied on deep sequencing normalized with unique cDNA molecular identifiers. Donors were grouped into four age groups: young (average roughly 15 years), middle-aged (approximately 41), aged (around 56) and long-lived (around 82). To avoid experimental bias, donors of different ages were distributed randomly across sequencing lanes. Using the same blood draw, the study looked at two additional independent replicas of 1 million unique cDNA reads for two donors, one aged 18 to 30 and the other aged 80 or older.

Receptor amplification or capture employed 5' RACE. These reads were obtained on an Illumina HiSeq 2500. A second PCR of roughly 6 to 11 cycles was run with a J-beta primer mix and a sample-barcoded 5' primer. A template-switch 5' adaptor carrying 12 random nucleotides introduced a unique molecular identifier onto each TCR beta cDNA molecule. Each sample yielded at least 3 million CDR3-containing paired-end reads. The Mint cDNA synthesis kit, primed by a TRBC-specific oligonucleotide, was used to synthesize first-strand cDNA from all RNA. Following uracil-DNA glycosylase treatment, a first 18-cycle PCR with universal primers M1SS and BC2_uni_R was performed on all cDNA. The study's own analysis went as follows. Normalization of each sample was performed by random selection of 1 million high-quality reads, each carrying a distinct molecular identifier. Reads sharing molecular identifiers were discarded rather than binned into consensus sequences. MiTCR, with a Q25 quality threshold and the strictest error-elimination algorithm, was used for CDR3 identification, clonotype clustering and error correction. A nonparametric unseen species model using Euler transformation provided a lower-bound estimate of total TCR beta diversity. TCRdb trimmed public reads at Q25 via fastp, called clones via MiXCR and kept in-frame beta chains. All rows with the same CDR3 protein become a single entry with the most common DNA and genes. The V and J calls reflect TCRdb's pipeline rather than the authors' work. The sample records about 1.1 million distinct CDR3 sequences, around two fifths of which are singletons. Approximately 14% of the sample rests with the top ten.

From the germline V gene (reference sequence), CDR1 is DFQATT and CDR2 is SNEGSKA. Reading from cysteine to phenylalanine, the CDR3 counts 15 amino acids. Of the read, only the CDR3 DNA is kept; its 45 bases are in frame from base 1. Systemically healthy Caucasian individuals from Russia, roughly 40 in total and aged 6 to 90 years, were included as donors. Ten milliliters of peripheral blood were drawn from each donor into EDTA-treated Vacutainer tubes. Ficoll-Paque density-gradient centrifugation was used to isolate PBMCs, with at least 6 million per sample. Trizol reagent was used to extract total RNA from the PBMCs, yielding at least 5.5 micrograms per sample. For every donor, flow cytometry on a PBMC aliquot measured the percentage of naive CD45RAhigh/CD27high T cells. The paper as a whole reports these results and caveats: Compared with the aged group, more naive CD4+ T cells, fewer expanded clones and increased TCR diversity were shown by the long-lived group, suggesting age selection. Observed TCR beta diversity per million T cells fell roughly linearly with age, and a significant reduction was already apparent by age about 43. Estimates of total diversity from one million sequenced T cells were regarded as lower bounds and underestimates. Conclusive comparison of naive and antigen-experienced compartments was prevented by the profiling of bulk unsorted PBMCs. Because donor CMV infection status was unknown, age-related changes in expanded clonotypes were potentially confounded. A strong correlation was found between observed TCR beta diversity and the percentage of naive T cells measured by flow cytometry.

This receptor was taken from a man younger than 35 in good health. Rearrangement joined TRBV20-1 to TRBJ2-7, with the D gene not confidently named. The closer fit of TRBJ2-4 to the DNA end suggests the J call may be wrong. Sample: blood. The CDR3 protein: CSARDLPGPGNIQYF. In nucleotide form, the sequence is TGCAGTGCTAGAGATCTCCCCGGACCCGGCAACATTCAGTACTTC.